This entry lists 19 T cell receptor beta chains sequenced from one sample in a study of T cell responses to AZD1222 COVID-19 vaccine. Libraries were prepared by immunoSEQ multiplex PCR; TCRdb keeps only in-frame clonotypes and omits some of them. The data show tens of thousands of clones, 85% to 90% seen once. The specimen comprised peripheral blood, sampled 28 days after the second AZD1222 dose. These receptors all stem from an adult who received the AZD1222 COVID-19 vaccine.

V gene TRBV12-3 or TRBV12-4 combines with J gene TRBJ2-1; D gene uncertain. There are 11 residues in the CDR3. V was trimmed by 6 bases and J by 7 bases, leaving 7 bases between them. The CDR3 DNA sequence: TGTGCCAGCAGCTTTTATAATGAGCAGTTCTTC. As protein: CASSFYNEQFF.

The gene calls are TRBV19 and TRBJ2-2, with 16 bases identical to TRBD2. The germline V gene encodes CDR1 LNHDA and CDR2 SQIVND (reference sequence). The V and J ends lost 5 bases and 6 bases, in that order; junction bases with no gene match: 3. The CDR3 runs 16 residues. The CDR3 is CASSVGTSGGAGELFF. In DNA, the CDR3 is TGTGCCAGTAGTGTCGGGACTAGCGGGGGGGCCGGGGAGCTGTTTTTT.

This CDR3 is CASSETASGRETQYF. Here the CDR3 DNA reads TGTGCCAGCAGTGAAACCGCTAGCGGGAGGGAGACCCAGTACTTC. V is TRBV6-1 and J is TRBJ2-5; 11 bases agree with TRBD2. Trimming at V came to 2 bases and at J to 5 bases, leaving 4 bases not matched to a gene. The germline gives CDR1 MNHNS, CDR2 SASEGT. The CDR3 covers 15 residues.

The J gene is TRBJ2-1, the V gene TRBV18; 8 nucleotides line up with TRBD1. The ends lost 4 bases at V and 9 bases at J; junction bases unmatched: 8. Germline V lookup: CDR1 KGHSH, CDR2 LQKENI. This CDR3 contains 14 residues. The CDR3 spells CASSQTGAASEQFF. The CDR3 nucleotides are TGTGCCAGCTCACAGACAGGGGCGGCAAGTGAGCAGTTCTTC.

This clone was seen once. The chain carries TRBV18 and TRBJ2-2; 8 bases map to TRBD1. CDR1 is KGHSH, CDR2 LQKENI, per germline. The CDR3 is 15 amino acids. With 4 bases clipped from V and 5 bases from J, the junction kept 6 bases outside the gene matches. The CDR3 is CASSRQTGETGELFF. The CDR3 nucleotides read TGTGCCAGCTCACGACAGACAGGGGAAACCGGGGAGCTGTTTTTT.

The sample holds one count of this clone. V usage is TRBV5-1 and J usage is TRBJ1-1; tentatively, D is TRBD1 (6 bases). Trimming pared 4 bases from V and 0 bases from J, leaving 13 bases between. Germline V lookup: CDR1 SGHRS, CDR2 YFSETQ. The CDR3 runs 15 residues. The CDR3 region is CASSSAGDMNTEAFF. CDR3 in DNA: TGCGCCAGCAGCAGCGCGGGGGACATGAACACTGAAGCTTTCTTT.

The chain links TRBV7-9 to TRBJ1-4; D is unclear. Germline lookup yields CDR1 SEHNR and CDR2 FQNEAQ (reference sequence). The CDR3 is 16 amino acids. Trimming pared 2 bases from V and 1 base from J, leaving 11 bases between. As DNA, the CDR3 is TGTGCCAGCAGCTTACAAGGCACCGGAACTAATGAAAAACTGTTTTTT. It encodes CASSLQGTGTNEKLFF. Supplemented by reference TRBV7-9 and TRBJ1-4, the full variable domain reads DTGVSQNPRHKITKRGQNVTFRCDPISEHNRLYWYRQTLGQGPEFLTYFQNEAQLEKSRLLSDRFSAERPKGSFSTLEIQRTEQGDSAMYLCASSLQGTGTNEKLFFGSGTQLSVL.

The rearrangement joins TRBV3-1 (or the pseudogene TRBV3-2) to TRBJ2-1, with a tentative D call TRBD1 (7 bases). There are 13 residues in the CDR3. V lost 2 bases and J lost 6, with 8 bases in between. From germline, CDR1 is LGHDT and CDR2 YNNKEL (reference sequence). The CDR3: CASSQQGGNEQFF. CDR3 sequence (DNA): TGTGCCAGCAGCCAACAGGGGGGCAATGAGCAGTTCTTC.

The V and J genes are TRBV5-1 and TRBJ2-2, with a possible D match to TRBD1 (5 bases). In germline, CDR1 is SGHRS, CDR2 YFSETQ. This CDR3 spans 15 amino acids. Trimming removed 4 bases at V and 1 base at J, with 11 bases between. The CDR3 DNA sequence: TGCGCCAGCAGCCCTTTAGGGGTGAACACCGGGGAGCTGTTTTTT. As protein: CASSPLGVNTGELFF.

The gene calls are TRBV5-1 and TRBJ2-5; 7 bases line up with TRBD1. Trimming at V came to 5 bases and at J to 2 bases, leaving 6 bases not matched to a gene. This CDR3 contains 14 residues. Germline assignment: CDR1 SGHRS and CDR2 YFSETQ. CDR3 region: CASRIRQGQETQYF. The CDR3, as DNA: TGCGCCAGCAGAATAAGACAGGGACAAGAGACCCAGTACTTC.

The chain couples TRBV2 to TRBJ1-1; 9 bases are a match to TRBD1. This CDR3 comprises 14 residues. The ends lost 8 bases at V and 1 base at J; junction bases unmatched: 5. Germline V CDR1 and CDR2: SNHLY, FYNNEI. CDR3 in amino acids: CASGTGGWNTEAFF. CDR3 nucleotide sequence: TGTGCCAGCGGAACAGGGGGCTGGAACACTGAAGCTTTCTTT.

The chain couples TRBV19 to TRBJ1-6; D unresolved. V was cut by 8 bases and J by 0 bases, with 11 bases left in between. The CDR3 covers 15 residues. Germline V gene data show CDR1 as LNHDA and CDR2 as SQIVND (reference sequence). The CDR3, as DNA: TGTGCCAGTGCTGACCTGATCTCCTATAATTCACCCCTCCACTTT. As protein: CASADLISYNSPLHF.

This chain joins TRBV5-8 and TRBJ1-1; 7 nucleotides match TRBD1. This CDR3 is 16 amino acids long. The germline gives CDR1 SGHTS, CDR2 YDEGEE. J lost 0 bases, V lost 0 bases, and 5 bases had no gene match. The CDR3 nucleotides are TGTGCCAGCAGCTTGGGACAGGGATTGTTGAACACTGAAGCTTTCTTT. This sequence encodes CASSLGQGLLNTEAFF.

This clone was counted only a few times. The gene calls are TRBV19 and TRBJ1-3, with 8 bases fitting TRBD1. V was pared by 2 bases and J by 2 bases, with 5 bases of the junction left unmatched. CDR1 is LNHDA and CDR2 is SQIVND in the germline V gene (reference sequence). This CDR3 is 16 amino acids long. The CDR3: CASSIQGAGPGNTIYF. The CDR3 DNA reads TGTGCCAGTAGTATACAGGGGGCAGGACCTGGAAACACCATATATTTT. Combining the CDR3 with reference TRBV19 and TRBJ1-3 gives the whole variable domain DGGITQSPKYLFRKEGQNVTLSCEQNLNHDAMYWYRQDPGQGLRLIYYSQIVNDFQKGDIAEGYSVSREKKESFPLTVTSAQKNPTAFYLCASSIQGAGPGNTIYFGEGSWLTVV.

The chain links TRBV6-5 to TRBJ1-3; the D is unclear. Germline-derived CDR1 and CDR2 are MNHEY and SVGAGI. The CDR3 length is 16 residues. Trimming took off 0 bases at V and 0 bases at J, with 9 bases between the two ends. The CDR3 spells CASSYSRRSSGNTIYF. The CDR3 DNA follows: TGTGCCAGCAGTTACTCGCGAAGATCCTCTGGAAACACCATATATTTT.

The chain has TRBV19 and TRBJ2-7, with no clear D. CDR3 length equals 12 residues. CDR1 and CDR2 (germline): LNHDA, SQIVND (reference sequence). V was trimmed by 3 bases and J by 2 bases, leaving 5 bases between them. DNA of the CDR3: TGTGCCAGTAGTATGGGAACCTACGAGCAGTACTTC. This gives the protein CASSMGTYEQYF.

V usage is TRBV7-3 and J usage is TRBJ1-6; unclear D gene. The germline V and J ends were trimmed by 0 bases and 0 bases, with 6 bases remaining between them. The CDR3 is 16 amino acids. Per germline, CDR1 SGHTA and CDR2 FQGTGA. The CDR3 nucleotides are TGTGCCAGCAGCTTAACAGGGAGCTCCTATAATTCACCCCTCCACTTT. It yields the protein CASSLTGSSYNSPLHF.

The V gene is TRBV14, the J gene TRBJ1-3; 9 bases are a match to TRBD1. The junction had 13 bases not matched to a gene; V was cut back by 3 bases and J by 4 bases. The CDR3 is made up of 18 amino acids. Looked up from germline, CDR1 is SGHDN and CDR2 is FVKESK. The CDR3 sequence: CASSHGGTGLWRGNTIYF. The CDR3 nucleotides are TGTGCCAGCAGCCATGGCGGGACAGGGTTGTGGAGAGGAAACACCATATATTTT. Based on the CDR3 plus reference TRBV14 and TRBJ1-3, the full variable domain is EAGVTQFPSHSVIEKGQTVTLRCDPISGHDNLYWYRRVMGKEIKFLLHFVKESKQDESGMPNNRFLAERTGGTYSTLKVQPAELEDSGVYFCASSHGGTGLWRGNTIYFGEGSWLTVV.

The chain has TRBV7-2 and TRBJ1-2; D possibly corresponds to TRBD1 (6 bases). The germline CDR1 and CDR2 sequences are SGHTA and FQGNSA. V dropped 5 bases and J dropped 6 bases, with 16 bases sitting between them. This CDR3 spans 14 amino acids. The CDR3 nucleotides read TGTGCCAGCAGCCCCCGAGGGGGGCTCGATGGCTACACCTTC. Translation: CASSPRGGLDGYTF.